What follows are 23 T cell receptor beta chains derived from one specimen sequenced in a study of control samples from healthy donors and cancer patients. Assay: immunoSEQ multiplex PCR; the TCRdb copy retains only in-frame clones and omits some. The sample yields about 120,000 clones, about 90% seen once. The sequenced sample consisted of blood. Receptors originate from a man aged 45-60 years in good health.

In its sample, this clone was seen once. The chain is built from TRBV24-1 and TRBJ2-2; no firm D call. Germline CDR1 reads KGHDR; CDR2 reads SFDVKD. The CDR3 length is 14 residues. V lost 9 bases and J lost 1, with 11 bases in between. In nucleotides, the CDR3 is TGTGCCACCTGTGCGTGGGGGAACACCGGGGAGCTGTTTTTT. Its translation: CATCAWGNTGELFF.

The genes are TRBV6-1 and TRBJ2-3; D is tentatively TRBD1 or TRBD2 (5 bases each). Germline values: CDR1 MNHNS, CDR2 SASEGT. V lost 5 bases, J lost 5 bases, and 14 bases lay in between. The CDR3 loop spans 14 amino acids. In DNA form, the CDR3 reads TGTGCCAGCAGTTATCTCGGGGCCCAAGATACGCAGTATTTT. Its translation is CASSYLGAQDTQYF.

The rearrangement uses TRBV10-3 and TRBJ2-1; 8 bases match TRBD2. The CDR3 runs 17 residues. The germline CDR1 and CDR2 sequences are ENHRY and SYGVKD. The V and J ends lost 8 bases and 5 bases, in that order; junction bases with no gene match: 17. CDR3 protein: CAIRRDMAGGLNNEQFF. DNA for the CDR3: TGTGCCATCCGGAGAGATATGGCGGGGGGTCTTAACAATGAGCAGTTCTTC.

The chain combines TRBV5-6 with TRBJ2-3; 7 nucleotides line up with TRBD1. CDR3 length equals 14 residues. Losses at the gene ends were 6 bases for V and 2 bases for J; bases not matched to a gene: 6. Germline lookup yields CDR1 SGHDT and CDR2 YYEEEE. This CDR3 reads CASTKGASTDTQYF. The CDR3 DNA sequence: TGTGCCAGCACAAAGGGGGCTTCCACAGATACGCAGTATTTT.

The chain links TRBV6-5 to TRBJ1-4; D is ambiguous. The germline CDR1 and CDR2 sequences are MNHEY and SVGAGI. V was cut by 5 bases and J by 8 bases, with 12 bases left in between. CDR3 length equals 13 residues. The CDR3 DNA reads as TGTGCCAGCAGTAGGATTCGATGGGAAAAACTGTTTTTT. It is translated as CASSRIRWEKLFF.

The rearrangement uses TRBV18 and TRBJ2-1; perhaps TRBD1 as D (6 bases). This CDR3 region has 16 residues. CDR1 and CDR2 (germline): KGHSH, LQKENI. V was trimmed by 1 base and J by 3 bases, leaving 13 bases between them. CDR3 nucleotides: TGTGCCAGCTCACCACTCTCCCGACAGGTCTACAATGAGCAGTTCTTC. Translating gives CASSPLSRQVYNEQFF.

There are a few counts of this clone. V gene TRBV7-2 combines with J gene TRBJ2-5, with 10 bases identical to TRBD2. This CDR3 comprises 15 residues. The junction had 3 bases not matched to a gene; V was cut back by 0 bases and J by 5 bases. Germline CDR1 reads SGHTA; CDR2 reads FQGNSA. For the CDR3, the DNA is TGTGCCAGCAGCTTAGCCCTAGCGGGGGATGAGACCCAGTACTTC. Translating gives CASSLALAGDETQYF.

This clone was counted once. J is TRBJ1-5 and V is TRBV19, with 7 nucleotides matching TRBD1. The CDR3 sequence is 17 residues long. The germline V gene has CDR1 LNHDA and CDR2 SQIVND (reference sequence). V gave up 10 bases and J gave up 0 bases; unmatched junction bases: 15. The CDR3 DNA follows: TGTGCCACTCGACAGGGTGGGGGAAGACATAGCAATCAGCCCCAGCATTTT. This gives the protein CATRQGGGRHSNQPQHF.

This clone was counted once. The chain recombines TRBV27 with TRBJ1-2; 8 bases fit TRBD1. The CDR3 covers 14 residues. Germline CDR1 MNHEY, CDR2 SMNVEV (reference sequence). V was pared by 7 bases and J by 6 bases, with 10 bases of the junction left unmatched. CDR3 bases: TGTGCCAGCAAACCATACAGGGGGGAGAATGGCTACACCTTC. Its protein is CASKPYRGENGYTF.

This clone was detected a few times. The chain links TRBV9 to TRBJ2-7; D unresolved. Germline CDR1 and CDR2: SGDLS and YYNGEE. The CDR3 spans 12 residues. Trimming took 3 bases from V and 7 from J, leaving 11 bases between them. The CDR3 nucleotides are TGTGCCAGCAGCGCCGACTGGGGAGAGCAGTACTTC. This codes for CASSADWGEQYF.

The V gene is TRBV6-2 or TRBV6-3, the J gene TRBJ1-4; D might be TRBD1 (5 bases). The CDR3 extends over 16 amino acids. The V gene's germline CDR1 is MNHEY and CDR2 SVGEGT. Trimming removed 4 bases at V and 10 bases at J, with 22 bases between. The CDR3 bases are TGTGCCAGCAGTTCTTCCCGGGACTCCCGAATCGGAAAACTGTTTTTT. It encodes CASSSSRDSRIGKLFF.

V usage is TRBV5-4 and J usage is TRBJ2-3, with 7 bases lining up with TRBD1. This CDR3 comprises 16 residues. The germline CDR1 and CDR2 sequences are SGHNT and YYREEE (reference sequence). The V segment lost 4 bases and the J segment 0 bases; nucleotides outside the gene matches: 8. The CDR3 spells CASSVTGSRSTDTQYF. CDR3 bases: TGTGCCAGCAGCGTGACAGGGAGCAGGAGCACAGATACGCAGTATTTT.

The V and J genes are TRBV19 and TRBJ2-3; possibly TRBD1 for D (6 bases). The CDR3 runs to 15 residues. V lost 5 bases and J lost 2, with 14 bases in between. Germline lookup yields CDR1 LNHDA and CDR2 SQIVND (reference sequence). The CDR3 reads CASSPRDTNTDTQYF. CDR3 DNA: TGTGCCAGTAGTCCCCGGGACACGAACACAGATACGCAGTATTTT.

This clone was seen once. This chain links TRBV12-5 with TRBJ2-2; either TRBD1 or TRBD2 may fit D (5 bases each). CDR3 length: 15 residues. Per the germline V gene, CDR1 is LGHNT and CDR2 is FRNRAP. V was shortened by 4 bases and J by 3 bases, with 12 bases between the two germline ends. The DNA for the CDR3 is TGTGCTAGTGGTTGGGATGGGACCTACACCGGGGAGCTGTTTTTT. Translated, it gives CASGWDGTYTGELFF.

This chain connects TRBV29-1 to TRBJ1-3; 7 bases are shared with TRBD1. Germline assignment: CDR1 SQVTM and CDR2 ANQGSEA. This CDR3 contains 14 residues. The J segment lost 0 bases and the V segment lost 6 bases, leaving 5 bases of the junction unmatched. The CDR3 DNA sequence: TGCAGCGTCGCCGACAGGGTCTCTGGAAACACCATATATTTT. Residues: CSVADRVSGNTIYF.

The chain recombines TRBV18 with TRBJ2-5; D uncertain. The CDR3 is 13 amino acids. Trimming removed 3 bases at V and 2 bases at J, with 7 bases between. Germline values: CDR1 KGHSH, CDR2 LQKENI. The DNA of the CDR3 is TGTGCCAGCTCACCGAAACTTCAAGAGACCCAGTACTTC. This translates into CASSPKLQETQYF.

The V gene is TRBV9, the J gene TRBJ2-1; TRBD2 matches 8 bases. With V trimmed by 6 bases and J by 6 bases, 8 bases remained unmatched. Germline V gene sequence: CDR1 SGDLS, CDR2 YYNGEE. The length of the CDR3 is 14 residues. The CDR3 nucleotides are TGTGCCAGCACAACTGGGGCGGGGGGCAATGAGCAGTTCTTC. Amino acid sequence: CASTTGAGGNEQFF.

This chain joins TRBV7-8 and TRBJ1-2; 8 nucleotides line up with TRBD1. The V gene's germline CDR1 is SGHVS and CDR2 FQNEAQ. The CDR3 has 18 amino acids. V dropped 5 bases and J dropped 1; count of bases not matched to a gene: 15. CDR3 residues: CASSGGSTGDTVNYGYTF. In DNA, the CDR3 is TGTGCCAGCAGCGGAGGGTCGACAGGGGATACAGTTAACTATGGCTACACCTTC.

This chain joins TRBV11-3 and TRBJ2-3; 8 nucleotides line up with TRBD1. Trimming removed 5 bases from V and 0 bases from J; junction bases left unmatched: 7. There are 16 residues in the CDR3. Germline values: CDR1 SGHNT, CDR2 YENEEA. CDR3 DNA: TGTGCCAGCAGCGACAGGGGTCCCCCTAGCACAGATACGCAGTATTTT. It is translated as CASSDRGPPSTDTQYF.

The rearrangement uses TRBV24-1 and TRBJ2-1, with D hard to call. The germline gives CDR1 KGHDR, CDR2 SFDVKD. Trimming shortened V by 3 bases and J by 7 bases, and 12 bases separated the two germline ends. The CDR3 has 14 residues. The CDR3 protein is CATSDPSTKNEQFF. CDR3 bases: TGTGCCACCAGTGATCCCTCGACCAAGAATGAGCAGTTCTTC.

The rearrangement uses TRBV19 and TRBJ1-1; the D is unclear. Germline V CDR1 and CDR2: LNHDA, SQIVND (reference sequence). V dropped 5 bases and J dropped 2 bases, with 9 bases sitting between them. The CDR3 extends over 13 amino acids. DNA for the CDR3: TGTGCCAGTAGTGTCGACATCAACACTGAAGCTTTCTTT. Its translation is CASSVDINTEAFF.

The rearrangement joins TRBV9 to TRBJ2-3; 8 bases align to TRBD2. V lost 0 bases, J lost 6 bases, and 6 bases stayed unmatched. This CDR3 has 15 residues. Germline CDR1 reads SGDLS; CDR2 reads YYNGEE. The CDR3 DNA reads TGTGCCAGCAGCGTAGAGGAAGCGGGGGCGGATACGCAGTATTTT. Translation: CASSVEEAGADTQYF.

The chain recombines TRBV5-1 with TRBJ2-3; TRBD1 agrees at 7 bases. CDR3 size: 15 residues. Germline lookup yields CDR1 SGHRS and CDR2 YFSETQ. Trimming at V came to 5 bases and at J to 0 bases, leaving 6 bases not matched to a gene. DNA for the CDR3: TGCGCCAGCAGTCGGGACAGACCAAGCACAGATACGCAGTATTTT. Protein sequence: CASSRDRPSTDTQYF.